This T cell receptor beta chain was recorded in a study of persistence of HIV-infected CD4 T cells. For the study at large: Donors had been on suppressive ART for a median of roughly eight years. The study, taken as a whole, reports: TCR analyses could not target the rare provirus-carrying CMV-responding cells.

Stimulation used 8 to 10 ug/mL lysate from CMV-infected fibroblasts. Sorting of responding CD4+ T cells relied on upregulated CD40 ligand together with CD69. The V gene end was trimmed by 4 bases and the J gene end by 8 bases; junction bases not matched to a gene: 5. The CDR3 has 13 residues. The libraries were made with immunoSEQ version 4 in survey mode. This table comes from immunoSEQ multiplex PCR, and its TCRdb copy is limited to in-frame clones, with some not included. The sample contains under 15,000 clones, less than 75% of which appear only once. Note on this clone: Its antigen remains unidentified.

The sequence came from an adult man with HIV who was CMV-seropositive. The sequencing used CD4+ T cells sorted from PBMCs after approximately 19-hour stimulation, collected from a patient who received antiretroviral therapy. This sequence joins TRBV12-3 or TRBV12-4 and TRBJ1-2, with 9 bases identical to TRBD1. For the CDR3, the DNA is TGTGCCAGCAGTTCGGGGACAGGGATCGGCTACACCTTC. The encoded protein is CASSSGTGIGYTF.